This T cell receptor beta chain was retrieved from a study of long-term antiretroviral therapy in people with HIV. About the research overall: Samples collected earliest predate the 2015 immediate-ART recommendation by about a decade. Study-level results: HIV repertoire CDR3 lengths ranged less widely than those of controls.

This CDR3 is built from 16 residues. Sequencing used immunoSEQ v3.0 at survey level. The repertoire was sequenced with immunoSEQ multiplex PCR; TCRdb's copy has only in-frame clones and lacks some. The sample lists some 40,000 clones; about 94% were seen once. Details on this clone: Its target is not known.

The chain carries TRBV21-1 and TRBJ2-2. TRBV21-1 is a listed pseudogene. This sequence originates from a man aged 25-40 years with HIV. The sample in question was unsorted PBMCs, obtained approximately 9.1 years after starting antiretroviral therapy. The CDR3 loop reads CASSKERQLGPGVLFF. The CDR3 region has the DNA TGTGCCAGCAGCAAAGAGAGACAGCTCGGGCCCGGGGTGCTGTTTTTT.